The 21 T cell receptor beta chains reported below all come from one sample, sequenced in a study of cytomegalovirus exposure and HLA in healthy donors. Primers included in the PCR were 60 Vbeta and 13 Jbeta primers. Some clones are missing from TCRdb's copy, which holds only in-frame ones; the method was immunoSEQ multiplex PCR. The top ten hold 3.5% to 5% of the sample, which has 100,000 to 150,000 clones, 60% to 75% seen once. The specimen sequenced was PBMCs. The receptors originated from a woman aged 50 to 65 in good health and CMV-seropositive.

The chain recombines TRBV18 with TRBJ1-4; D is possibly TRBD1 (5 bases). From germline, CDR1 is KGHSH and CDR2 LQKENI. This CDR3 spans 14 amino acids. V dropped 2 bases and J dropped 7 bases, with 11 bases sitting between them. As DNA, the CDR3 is TGTGCCAGCTCACCATCAGGGTTGGGTGAAAAACTGTTTTTT. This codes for CASSPSGLGEKLFF.

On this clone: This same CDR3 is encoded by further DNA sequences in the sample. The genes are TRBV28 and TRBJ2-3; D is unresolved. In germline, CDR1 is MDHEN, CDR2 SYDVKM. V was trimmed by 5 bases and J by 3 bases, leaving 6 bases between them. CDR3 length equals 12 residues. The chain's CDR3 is CASSLRTDTQYF. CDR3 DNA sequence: TGTGCCAGCAGTCTGAGAACAGATACGCAGTATTTT.

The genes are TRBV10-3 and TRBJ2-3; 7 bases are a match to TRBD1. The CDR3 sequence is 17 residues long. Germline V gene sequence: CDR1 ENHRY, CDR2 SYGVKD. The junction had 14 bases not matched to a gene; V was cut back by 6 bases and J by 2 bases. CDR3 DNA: TGTGCCATCAGGGGGGACAGTCGTGGCCTAGTCACAGATACGCAGTATTTT. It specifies CAIRGDSRGLVTDTQYF.

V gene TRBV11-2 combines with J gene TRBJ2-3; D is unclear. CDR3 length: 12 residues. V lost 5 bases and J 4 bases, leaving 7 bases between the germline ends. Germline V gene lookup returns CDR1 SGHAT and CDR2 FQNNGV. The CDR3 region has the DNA TGTGCCAGCAGCCAAGAGGCAGATACGCAGTATTTT. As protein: CASSQEADTQYF.

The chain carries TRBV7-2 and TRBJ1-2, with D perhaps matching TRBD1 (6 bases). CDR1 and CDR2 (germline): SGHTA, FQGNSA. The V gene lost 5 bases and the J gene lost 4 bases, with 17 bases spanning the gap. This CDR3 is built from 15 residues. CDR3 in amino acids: CASSNFAGQIYGYTF. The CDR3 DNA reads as TGTGCCAGCAGCAACTTCGCCGGACAGATCTATGGCTACACCTTC.

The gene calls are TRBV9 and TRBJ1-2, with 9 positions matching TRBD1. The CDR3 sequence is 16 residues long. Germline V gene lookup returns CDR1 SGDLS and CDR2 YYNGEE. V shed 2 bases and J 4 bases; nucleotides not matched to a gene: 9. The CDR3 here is CASSVHGGTGPYGYTF. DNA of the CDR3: TGTGCCAGCAGCGTGCATGGGGGGACAGGGCCCTATGGCTACACCTTC.

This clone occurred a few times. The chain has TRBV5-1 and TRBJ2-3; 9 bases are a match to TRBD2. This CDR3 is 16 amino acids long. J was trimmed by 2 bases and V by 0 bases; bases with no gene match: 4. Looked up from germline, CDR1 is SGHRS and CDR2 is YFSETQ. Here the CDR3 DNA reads TGCGCCAGCAGCTTGGGGACTAGCGCTTACACAGATACGCAGTATTTT. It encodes CASSLGTSAYTDTQYF.

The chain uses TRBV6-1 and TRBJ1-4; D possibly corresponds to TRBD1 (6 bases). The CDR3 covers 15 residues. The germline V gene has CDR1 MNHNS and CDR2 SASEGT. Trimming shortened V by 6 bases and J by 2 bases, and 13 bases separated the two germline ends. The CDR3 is CASSAQGTTNEKLFF. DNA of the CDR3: TGTGCCAGCAGCGCCCAGGGGACCACTAATGAAAAACTGTTTTTT.

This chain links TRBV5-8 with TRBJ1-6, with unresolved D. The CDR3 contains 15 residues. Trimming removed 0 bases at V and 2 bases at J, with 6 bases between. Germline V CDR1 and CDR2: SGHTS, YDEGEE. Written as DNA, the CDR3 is TGTGCCAGCAGCTTGGGGCCAACCTATAATTCACCCCTCCACTTT. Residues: CASSLGPTYNSPLHF.

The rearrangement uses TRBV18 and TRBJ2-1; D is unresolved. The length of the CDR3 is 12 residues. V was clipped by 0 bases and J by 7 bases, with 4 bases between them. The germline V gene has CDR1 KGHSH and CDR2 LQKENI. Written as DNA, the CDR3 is TGTGCCAGCTCACCACCGAGTAATGAGCAGTTCTTC. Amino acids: CASSPPSNEQFF.

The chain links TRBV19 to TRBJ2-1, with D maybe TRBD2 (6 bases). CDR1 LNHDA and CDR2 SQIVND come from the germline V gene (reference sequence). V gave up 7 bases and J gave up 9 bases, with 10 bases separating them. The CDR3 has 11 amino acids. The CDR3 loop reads CASNEGGEQFF. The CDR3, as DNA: TGTGCCAGTAATGAGGGAGGTGAGCAGTTCTTC.

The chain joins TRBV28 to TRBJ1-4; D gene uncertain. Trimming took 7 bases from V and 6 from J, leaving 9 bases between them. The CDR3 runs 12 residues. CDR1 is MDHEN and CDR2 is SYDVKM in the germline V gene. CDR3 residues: CASMSGHEKLFF. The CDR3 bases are TGTGCCAGCATGAGTGGGCATGAAAAACTGTTTTTT.

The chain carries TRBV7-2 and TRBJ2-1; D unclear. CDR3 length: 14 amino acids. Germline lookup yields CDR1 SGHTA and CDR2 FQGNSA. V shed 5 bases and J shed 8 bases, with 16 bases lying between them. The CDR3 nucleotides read TGTGCCAGCAGCAGCGTGGGTTTAAGAGATGAGCAGTTCTTC. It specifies CASSSVGLRDEQFF.

In nucleotides, the CDR3 is TGTGCCAGCAGTGACTTATGGGGGGTCGGGAATCAGCCCCAGCATTTT. Translated: CASSDLWGVGNQPQHF. The J gene is TRBJ1-5, the V gene TRBV6-1; D possibly corresponds to TRBD1 (5 bases). In germline, CDR1 is MNHNS, CDR2 SASEGT. Trimming removed 3 bases at V and 4 bases at J, with 16 bases between. The length of the CDR3 is 16 residues.

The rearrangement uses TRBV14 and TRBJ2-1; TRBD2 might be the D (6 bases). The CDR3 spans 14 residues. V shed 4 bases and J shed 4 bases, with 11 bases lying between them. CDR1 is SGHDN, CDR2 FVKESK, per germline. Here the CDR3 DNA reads TGTGCCAGCAGCCCCCCCGGGGGATACAATGAGCAGTTCTTC. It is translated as CASSPPGGYNEQFF.

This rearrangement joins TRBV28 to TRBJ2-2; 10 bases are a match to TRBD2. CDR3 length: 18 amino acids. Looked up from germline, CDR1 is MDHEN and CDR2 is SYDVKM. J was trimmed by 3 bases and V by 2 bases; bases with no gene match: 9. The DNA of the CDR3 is TGTGCCAGCAGTTTAGGGCCACTAGCGGGGTTAGACACCGGGGAGCTGTTTTTT. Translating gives CASSLGPLAGLDTGELFF.

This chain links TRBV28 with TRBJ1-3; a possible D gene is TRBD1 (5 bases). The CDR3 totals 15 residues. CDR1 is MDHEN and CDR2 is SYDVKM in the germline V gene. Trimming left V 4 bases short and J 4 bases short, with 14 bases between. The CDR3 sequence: CASSSPGREGNTIYF. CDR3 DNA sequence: TGTGCCAGCAGTTCCCCAGGGCGGGAGGGAAACACCATATATTTT.

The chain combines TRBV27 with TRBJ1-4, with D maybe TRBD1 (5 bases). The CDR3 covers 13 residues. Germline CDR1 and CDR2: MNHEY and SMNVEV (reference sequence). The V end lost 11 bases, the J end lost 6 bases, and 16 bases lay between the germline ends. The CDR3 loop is CAARGMGDEKLFF. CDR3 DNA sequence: TGTGCCGCACGGGGGATGGGGGATGAAAAACTGTTTTTT.

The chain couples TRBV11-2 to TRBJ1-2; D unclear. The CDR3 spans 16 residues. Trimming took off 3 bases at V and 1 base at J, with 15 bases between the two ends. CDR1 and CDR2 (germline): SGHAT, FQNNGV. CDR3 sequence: CASSFKGGIDNYGYTF. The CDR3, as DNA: TGTGCCAGCAGCTTCAAAGGAGGGATTGATAACTATGGCTACACCTTC.

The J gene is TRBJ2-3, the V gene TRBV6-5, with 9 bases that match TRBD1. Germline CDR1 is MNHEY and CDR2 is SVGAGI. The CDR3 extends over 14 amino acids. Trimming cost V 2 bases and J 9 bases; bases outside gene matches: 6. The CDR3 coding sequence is TGTGCCAGCAGTTACCAGCCGGACAGGGGAACGCAGTATTTT. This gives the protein CASSYQPDRGTQYF.

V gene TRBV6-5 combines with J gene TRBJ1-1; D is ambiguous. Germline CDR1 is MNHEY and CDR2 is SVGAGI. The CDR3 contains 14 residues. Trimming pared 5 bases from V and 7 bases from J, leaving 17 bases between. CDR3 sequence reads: CASSERLATHEAFF. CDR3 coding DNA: TGTGCCAGCAGTGAAAGACTTGCTACCCATGAAGCTTTCTTT.